These 5 T cell receptor beta chains were all obtained from the same sample, sequenced in a study of CD8+ T cells in alopecia areata. As for treatment: oral pan-JAK inhibitor, 5-10 mg twice daily. Extracted from the samples, RNA was reverse transcribed into cDNA to serve as the sequencing template. The table came from immunoSEQ multiplex PCR; TCRdb's copy has only in-frame clones and leaves some out. This repertoire shows 79,000 or so clones, around 65% found once; its top ten account for about a quarter. The material was CD8+ T cells sorted from blood, obtained at week 24, from a patient treated with tofacitinib. These receptors were taken from a human donor with alopecia areata.

The chain links TRBV27 to TRBJ1-5; tentative D call: TRBD1 (5 bases). CDR1 is MNHEY and CDR2 is SMNVEV in the germline V gene (reference sequence). The CDR3 totals 15 residues. The ends were cut back, 5 bases at V and 2 bases at J, with 13 bases in the middle. The CDR3 reads CASSPGTSGNQPQHF. The DNA for the CDR3 is TGTGCCAGCAGTCCAGGGACCTCTGGCAATCAGCCCCAGCATTTT.

The chain employs TRBV6-6 and TRBJ2-5, with D perhaps assigned TRBD1 or TRBD2 (5 bases each). The germline gives CDR1 MNHNY, CDR2 SVGAGI (reference sequence). Trimming pared 7 bases from V and 5 bases from J, leaving 17 bases between. This CDR3 contains 14 residues. The CDR3 DNA reads TGTGCCAGCACCCTACAACCGGGGCTGGAGACCCAGTACTTC. The encoded protein is CASTLQPGLETQYF.

The chain couples TRBV5-6 to TRBJ1-1, with 8 bases aligning to TRBD1. Per germline, CDR1 SGHDT and CDR2 YYEEEE. The CDR3 totals 13 residues. J lost 5 bases, V lost 4 bases, and 4 bases had no gene match. CDR3 coding DNA: TGTGCCAGCAGCCTGGACAGGGTAACTGAAGCTTTCTTT. As protein: CASSLDRVTEAFF.

The J gene is TRBJ2-5, the V gene TRBV28; no clear D. The CDR3 has 13 amino acids. Germline V gene lookup returns CDR1 MDHEN and CDR2 SYDVKM. Trimming removed 2 bases from V and 5 bases from J, with 9 bases in between. CDR3 DNA sequence: TGTGCCAGCAGTTTAGATTCCTGGGAGACCCAGTACTTC. This gives the protein CASSLDSWETQYF.

The genes are TRBV5-8 and TRBJ2-7; D is ambiguous. The CDR3 covers 11 residues. Trimming took 4 bases from V and 3 from J, leaving 5 bases between them. Germline CDR1 and CDR2: SGHTS and YDEGEE. CDR3 DNA sequence: TGTGCCAGCAGCGATAACTACGAGCAGTACTTC. This gives the protein CASSDNYEQYF.